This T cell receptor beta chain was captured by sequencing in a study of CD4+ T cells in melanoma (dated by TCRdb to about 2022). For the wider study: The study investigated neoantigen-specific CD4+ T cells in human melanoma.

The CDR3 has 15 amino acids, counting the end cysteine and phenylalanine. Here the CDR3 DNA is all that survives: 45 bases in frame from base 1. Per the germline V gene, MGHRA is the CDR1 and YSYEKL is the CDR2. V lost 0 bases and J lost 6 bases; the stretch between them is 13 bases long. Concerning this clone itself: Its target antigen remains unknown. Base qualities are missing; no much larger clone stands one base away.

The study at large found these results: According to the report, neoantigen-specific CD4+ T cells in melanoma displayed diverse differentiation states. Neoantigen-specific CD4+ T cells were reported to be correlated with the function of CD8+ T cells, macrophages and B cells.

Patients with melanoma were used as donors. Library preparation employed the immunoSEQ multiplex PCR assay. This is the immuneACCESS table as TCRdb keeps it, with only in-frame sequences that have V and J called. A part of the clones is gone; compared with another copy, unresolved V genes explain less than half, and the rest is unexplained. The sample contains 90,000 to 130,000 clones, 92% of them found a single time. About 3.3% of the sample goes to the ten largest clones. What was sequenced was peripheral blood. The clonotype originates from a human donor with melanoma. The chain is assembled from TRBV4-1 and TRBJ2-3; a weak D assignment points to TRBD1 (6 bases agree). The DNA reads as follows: TGCGCCAGCAGCCAAGAAGGGGACGGACAGGATACGCAGTATTTT. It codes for CASSQEGDGQDTQYF.